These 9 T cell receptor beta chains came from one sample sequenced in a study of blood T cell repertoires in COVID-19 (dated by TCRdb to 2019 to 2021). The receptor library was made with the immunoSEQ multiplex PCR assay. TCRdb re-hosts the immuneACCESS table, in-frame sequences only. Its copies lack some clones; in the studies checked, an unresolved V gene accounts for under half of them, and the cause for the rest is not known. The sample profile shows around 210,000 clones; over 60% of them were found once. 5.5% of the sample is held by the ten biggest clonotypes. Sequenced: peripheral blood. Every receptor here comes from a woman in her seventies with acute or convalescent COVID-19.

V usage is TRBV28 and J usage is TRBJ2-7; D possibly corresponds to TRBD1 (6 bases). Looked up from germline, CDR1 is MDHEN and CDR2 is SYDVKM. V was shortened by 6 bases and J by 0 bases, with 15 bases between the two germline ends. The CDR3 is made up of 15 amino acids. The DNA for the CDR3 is TGTGCCAGCAGATCAAATTACAGGGTCTCCTACGAGCAGTACTTC. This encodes CASRSNYRVSYEQYF.

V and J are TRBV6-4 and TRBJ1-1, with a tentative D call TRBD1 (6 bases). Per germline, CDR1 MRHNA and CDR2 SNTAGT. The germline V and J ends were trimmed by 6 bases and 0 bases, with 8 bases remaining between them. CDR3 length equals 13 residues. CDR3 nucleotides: TGTGCCAGCAGAACAGGGATGAACACTGAAGCTTTCTTT. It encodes CASRTGMNTEAFF.

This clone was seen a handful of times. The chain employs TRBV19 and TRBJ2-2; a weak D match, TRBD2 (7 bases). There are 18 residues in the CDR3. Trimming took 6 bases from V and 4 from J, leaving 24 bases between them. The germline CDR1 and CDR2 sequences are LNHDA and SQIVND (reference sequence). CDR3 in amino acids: CASSRSGTGGAGTGELFF. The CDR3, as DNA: TGTGCCAGTAGCCGTTCGGGGACGGGGGGCGCGGGCACCGGGGAGCTGTTTTTT.

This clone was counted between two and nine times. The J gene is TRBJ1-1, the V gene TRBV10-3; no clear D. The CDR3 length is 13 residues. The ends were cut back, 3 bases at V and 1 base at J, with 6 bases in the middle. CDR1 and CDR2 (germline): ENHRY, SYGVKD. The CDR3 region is CAISDRQNTEAFF. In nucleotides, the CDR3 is TGTGCCATCAGTGATAGACAGAACACTGAAGCTTTCTTT.

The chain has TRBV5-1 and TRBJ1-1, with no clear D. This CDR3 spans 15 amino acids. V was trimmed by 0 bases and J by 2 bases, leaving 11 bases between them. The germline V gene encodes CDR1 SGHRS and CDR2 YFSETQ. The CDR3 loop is CASSLGFTSNTEAFF. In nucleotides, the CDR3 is TGCGCCAGCAGCTTGGGCTTCACATCCAACACTGAAGCTTTCTTT.

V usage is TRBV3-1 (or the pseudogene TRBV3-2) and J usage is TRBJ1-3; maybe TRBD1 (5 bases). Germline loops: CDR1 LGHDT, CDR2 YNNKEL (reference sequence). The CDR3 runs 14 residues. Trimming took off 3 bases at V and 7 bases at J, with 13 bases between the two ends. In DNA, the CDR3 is TGTGCCAGCAGCCAGTCGGGGGTTGGTAACACCATATATTTT. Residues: CASSQSGVGNTIYF.

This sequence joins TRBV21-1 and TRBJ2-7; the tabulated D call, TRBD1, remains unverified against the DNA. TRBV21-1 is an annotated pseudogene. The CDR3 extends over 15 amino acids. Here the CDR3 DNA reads TGTGCCAGCAGCACAAGGGTAGGACAGCACTACGAGCAGTACTTC. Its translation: CASSTRVGQHYEQYF.

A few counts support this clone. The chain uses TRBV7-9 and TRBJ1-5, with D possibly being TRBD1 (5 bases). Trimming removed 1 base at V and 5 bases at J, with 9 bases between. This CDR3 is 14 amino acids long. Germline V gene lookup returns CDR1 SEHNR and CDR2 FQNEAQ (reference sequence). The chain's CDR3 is CASSLGGGDQPQHF. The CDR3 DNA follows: TGTGCCAGCAGCTTAGGGGGGGGAGATCAGCCCCAGCATTTT. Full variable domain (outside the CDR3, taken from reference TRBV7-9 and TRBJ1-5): DTGVSQNPRHKITKRGQNVTFRCDPISEHNRLYWYRQTLGQGPEFLTYFQNEAQLEKSRLLSDRFSAERPKGSFSTLEIQRTEQGDSAMYLCASSLGGGDQPQHFGDGTRLSIL.

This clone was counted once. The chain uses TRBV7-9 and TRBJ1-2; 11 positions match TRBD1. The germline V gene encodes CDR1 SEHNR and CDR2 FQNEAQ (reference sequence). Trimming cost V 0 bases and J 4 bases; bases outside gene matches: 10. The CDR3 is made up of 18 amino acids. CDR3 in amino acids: CASSLAIEGQGATYGYTF. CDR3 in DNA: TGTGCCAGCAGCTTAGCGATCGAAGGACAGGGGGCGACCTATGGCTACACCTTC.